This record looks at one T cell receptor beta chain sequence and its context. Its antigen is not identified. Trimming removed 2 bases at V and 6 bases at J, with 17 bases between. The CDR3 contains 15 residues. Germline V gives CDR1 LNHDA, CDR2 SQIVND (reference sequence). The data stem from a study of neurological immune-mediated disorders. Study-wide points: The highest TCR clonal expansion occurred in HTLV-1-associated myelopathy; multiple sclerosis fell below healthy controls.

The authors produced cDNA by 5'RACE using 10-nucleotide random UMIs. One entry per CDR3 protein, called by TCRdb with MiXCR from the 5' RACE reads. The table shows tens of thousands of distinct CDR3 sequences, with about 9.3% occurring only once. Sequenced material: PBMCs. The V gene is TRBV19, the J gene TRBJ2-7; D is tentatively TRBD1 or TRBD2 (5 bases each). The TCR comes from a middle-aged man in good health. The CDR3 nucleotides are TGTGCCAGTAGTATAACCCCGGACACGGCGGGCGAGCAGTACTTC. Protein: CASSITPDTAGEQYF.